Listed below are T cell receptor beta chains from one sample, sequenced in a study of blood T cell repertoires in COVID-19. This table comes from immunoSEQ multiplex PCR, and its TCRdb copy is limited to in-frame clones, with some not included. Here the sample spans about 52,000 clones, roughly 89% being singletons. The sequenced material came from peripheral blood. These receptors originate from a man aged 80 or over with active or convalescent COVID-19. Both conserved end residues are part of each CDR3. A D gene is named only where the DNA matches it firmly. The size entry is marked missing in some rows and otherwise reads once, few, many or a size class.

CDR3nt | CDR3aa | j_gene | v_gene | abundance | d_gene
TGTGCCAGCACTCAGGGGCCGAACCAGCCCCAGCATTTT | CASTQGPNQPQHF | TRBJ1-5 | TRBV2 | - | -
TGTGCCAGCAGTGAAAGTCTAGCGGGCCAGGGGACAGATACGCAGTATTTT | CASSESLAGQGTDTQYF | TRBJ2-3 | TRBV6-1 | few | TRBD2
TGTGCCAGTAGTCTTCGGAGAGAGGAGCAGTACTTC | CASSLRREEQYF | TRBJ2-7 | TRBV19 | once | -
TGCGCCAGCAGTGAGTCTTGGCGGGGCTACAATGAGCAGTTCTTC | CASSESWRGYNEQFF | TRBJ2-1 | TRBV10-1 | - | -
TGCGCCAGCAGTCAACAGGGGGCTATGGGGGCCAACGTCCTGACTTTC | CASSQQGAMGANVLTF | TRBJ2-6 | TRBV10-1 | - | TRBD1
TGTGCCAGCAGCTATGGACTAGATCCAGATACGCAGTATTTT | CASSYGLDPDTQYF | TRBJ2-3 | TRBV7-8 | - | TRBD2
TGCGCCAGCAGTCAGTCGGATGGACTAGGGGCAGATACGCAGTATTTT | CASSQSDGLGADTQYF | TRBJ2-3 | TRBV10-1 | - | TRBD2
TGTGCCAGCAGCTCAACGGGACAATCGAACACTGAAGCTTTCTTT | CASSSTGQSNTEAFF | TRBJ1-1 | TRBV7-8 | - | -
TGTGCCAGCAGTCCCTTTCTGGACAGGGGGCACGAGCAGTACTTC | CASSPFLDRGHEQYF | TRBJ2-7 | TRBV28 | - | TRBD1
TGTGCCAGCAGCGTAGGAGGTAGCGGGATCTACGAGCAGTACTTC | CASSVGGSGIYEQYF | TRBJ2-7 | TRBV9 | - | TRBD2
TGTGCCTGGAGTCCAGGGGATCACACCGGGGAGCTGTTTTTT | CAWSPGDHTGELFF | TRBJ2-2 | TRBV30 | - | -
TGTGCCAGCAGCCTAAGCGGGACGAGCTCCTACGAGCAGTACTTC | CASSLSGTSSYEQYF | TRBJ2-7 | TRBV7-2 | - | TRBD2
TGTGCCAGTAGTTTCAGGGTTTCCTACGAGCAGTACTTC | CASSFRVSYEQYF | TRBJ2-7 | TRBV19 | once | -
TGTGCCAGTAGTATGTTACACCGAGAAAAACTGTTTTTT | CASSMLHREKLFF | TRBJ1-4 | TRBV19 | - | -
TGTGCCAGCAGCTTAGTCTCGGGGAGCAATCAGCCCCAGCATTTT | CASSLVSGSNQPQHF | TRBJ1-5 | TRBV7-2 | once | -
TGTGCCAGCAGACGCCAACTGGAGACCCAGTACTTC | CASRRQLETQYF | TRBJ2-5 | TRBV11-2 | - | -
TGTGCCAGCAGCTCCCAAATCTGGAGTGAGCAGTTCTTC | CASSSQIWSEQFF | TRBJ2-1 | TRBV7-2 | - | -
TGTGCCAGTAGATCAGACAGGGAGACCACTGAAGCTTTCTTT | CASRSDRETTEAFF | TRBJ1-1 | TRBV19 | - | TRBD1
TGTGCCAGCAGCTTAGGTGCAGGGCCCCTCTACGAGCAGTACTTC | CASSLGAGPLYEQYF | TRBJ2-7 | TRBV7-2 | once | -
TGTGCCAGCAGCTTACAGTCCGGGGGGAAGGGGGCAGATACGCAGTATTTT | CASSLQSGGKGADTQYF | TRBJ2-3 | TRBV7-2 | - | -
TGTGCCAGCAGCCGTTTAGCGGGAGAAGGAGATACGCAGTATTTT | CASSRLAGEGDTQYF | TRBJ2-3 | TRBV3-1/TRBV3-2 | - | TRBD2
TGTGCCAGCAGCCCTAAGGGACAGACCTATGAGGGCTACACCTTC | CASSPKGQTYEGYTF | TRBJ1-2 | TRBV5-5 | few | TRBD1
TGCGCCAGCAGCTTCGCCGGGACTAGCGTTCCCTACGAGCAGTACTTC | CASSFAGTSVPYEQYF | TRBJ2-7 | TRBV5-1 | once | TRBD2
TGTGCCAGCAGCTTAGCCGCGACTAGCGGGGGGCCTAGCACAGATACGCAGTATTTT | CASSLAATSGGPSTDTQYF | TRBJ2-3 | TRBV11-1 | - | TRBD2
TGTGCCAGCTCACCATTGCCCTCAGCGGGAGTCTCCACAGATACGCAGTATTTT | CASSPLPSAGVSTDTQYF | TRBJ2-3 | TRBV18 | - | TRBD2
TGTGCCAGCAGCGCCTGGGAAGCCCTTTCGGGGGGAAACACCATATATTTT | CASSAWEALSGGNTIYF | TRBJ1-3 | TRBV9 | - | -
TGTGCCAGCAGTTCACCGGGACTAGTATCCGAGCAGTACTTC | CASSSPGLVSEQYF | TRBJ2-7 | TRBV27 | - | TRBD2
TGTGCCAGCAGCTATACAGGGTATGTGGAGCAGTACTTC | CASSYTGYVEQYF | TRBJ2-7 | TRBV7-2 | - | -
TGTGCCAGCAGTCCCGACCCAGCGGGAGTGATAGATACGCAGTATTTT | CASSPDPAGVIDTQYF | TRBJ2-3 | TRBV6-2/TRBV6-3 | - | TRBD2
TGTGCCAGCAGTTACTCCACAAGCAGCGGTAATTCACCCCTCCACTTT | CASSYSTSSGNSPLHF | TRBJ1-6 | TRBV6-6 | once | -
TGTGCCAGTAGTATAGGAAGGCAGGGGACAGATACGCAGTATTTT | CASSIGRQGTDTQYF | TRBJ2-3 | TRBV19 | once | -
TGTGCCAGCAGCTTAAGCGGGACTTATGAGCAGTTCTTC | CASSLSGTYEQFF | TRBJ2-1 | TRBV5-6 | few | TRBD2
TGCGCCAGCAGGTCCTGGGAGAGGACAGATACGCAGTATTTT | CASRSWERTDTQYF | TRBJ2-3 | TRBV4-1 | - | -
TGTGCCAGCAGTTCCTCGGAGGCAGGAAACACCATATATTTT | CASSSSEAGNTIYF | TRBJ1-3 | TRBV6-5 | - | -
TGTGCCAGCAGCTTGGGGCAGGCCTCTCGTCCTGGAAACACCATATATTTT | CASSLGQASRPGNTIYF | TRBJ1-3 | TRBV5-5 | once | -
TGTGCCAGTTCGAACAGGGGCACAGATACGCAGTATTTT | CASSNRGTDTQYF | TRBJ2-3 | TRBV12-3/TRBV12-4 | - | -
TGTGCCAGCAGTTTACATTCAGGCTCTGGGGCCAACGTCCTGACTTTC | CASSLHSGSGANVLTF | TRBJ2-6 | TRBV27 | - | -
TGTGCCACCAGCAGGCGCTTTAATAGCCGGGAGCAGTACTTC | CATSRRFNSREQYF | TRBJ2-7 | TRBV15 | - | -
TGTGCCAGTAGTATAGCGAGAAATCAGCCCCAGCATTTT | CASSIARNQPQHF | TRBJ1-5 | TRBV19 | - | -
TGCGCCAGCAGTGAGGGTCGTGGGAGTTTCACAGATACGCAGTATTTT | CASSEGRGSFTDTQYF | TRBJ2-3 | TRBV10-1 | - | -
TGTGCCAGCAGAAACCGGGACAGGACATATTACGAGCAGTACTTC | CASRNRDRTYYEQYF | TRBJ2-7 | TRBV6-5 | - | TRBD1
TGTGCCAGCGGTGTCAATCGGGGGACCGGGGAGCTGTTTTTT | CASGVNRGTGELFF | TRBJ2-2 | TRBV2 | - | -
TGTGCCAGCAGTTCTTGGACAGGGGCCTTCTACGAGCAGTACTTC | CASSSWTGAFYEQYF | TRBJ2-7 | TRBV27 | - | TRBD1
TGTGCCAGCAGTGTGGGGACAGGGAGGGGTGCAGATACGCAGTATTTT | CASSVGTGRGADTQYF | TRBJ2-3 | TRBV6-4 | - | TRBD1